This T cell receptor (beta chain) was recovered during a study of T-cell memory formation after mild COVID-19. The CDR3 covers 12 residues. V shed 6 bases and J shed 4 bases, with 12 bases lying between them. Germline V gene sequence: CDR1 SQVTM, CDR2 ANQGSEA. MiXCR was run by TCRdb on the 5' RACE reads, yielding one entry per CDR3 protein. The repertoire includes fewer than 250,000 distinct CDR3 sequences, 25% to 35% of them detected once, and about an eighth sits in the top ten. Sequencing was done on a sample of PBMCs or a T cell subset sorted from them (not recorded which). The TCR was taken from an adult woman who had mild COVID-19 (a few samples of this study predate the infection). Cell type and time point are not known. The chain links TRBV29-1 to TRBJ1-2; tentative D call: TRBD1 (5 bases). This CDR3 reads CSVLDRPYGYTF. The CDR3 DNA reads as TGCAGCGTCCTCGACAGACCCTATGGCTACACCTTC.